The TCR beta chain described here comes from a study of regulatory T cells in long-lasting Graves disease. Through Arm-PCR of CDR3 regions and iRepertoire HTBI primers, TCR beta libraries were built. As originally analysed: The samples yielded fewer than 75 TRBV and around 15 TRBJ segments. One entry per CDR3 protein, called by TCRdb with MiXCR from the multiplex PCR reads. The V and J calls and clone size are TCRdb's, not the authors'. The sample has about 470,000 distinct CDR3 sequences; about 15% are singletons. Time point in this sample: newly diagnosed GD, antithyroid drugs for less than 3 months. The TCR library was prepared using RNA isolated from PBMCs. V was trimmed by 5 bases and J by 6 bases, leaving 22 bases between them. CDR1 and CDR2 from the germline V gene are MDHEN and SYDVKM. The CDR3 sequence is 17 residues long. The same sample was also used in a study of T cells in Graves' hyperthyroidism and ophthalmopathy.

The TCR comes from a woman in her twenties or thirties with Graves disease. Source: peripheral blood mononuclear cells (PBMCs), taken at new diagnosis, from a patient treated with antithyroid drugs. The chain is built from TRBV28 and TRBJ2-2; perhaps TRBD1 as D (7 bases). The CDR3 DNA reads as TGTGCCAGCAGTCCTTTGGGGGGACAGAGGTTTTCCGGGGAGCTGTTTTTT. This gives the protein CASSPLGGQRFSGELFF.